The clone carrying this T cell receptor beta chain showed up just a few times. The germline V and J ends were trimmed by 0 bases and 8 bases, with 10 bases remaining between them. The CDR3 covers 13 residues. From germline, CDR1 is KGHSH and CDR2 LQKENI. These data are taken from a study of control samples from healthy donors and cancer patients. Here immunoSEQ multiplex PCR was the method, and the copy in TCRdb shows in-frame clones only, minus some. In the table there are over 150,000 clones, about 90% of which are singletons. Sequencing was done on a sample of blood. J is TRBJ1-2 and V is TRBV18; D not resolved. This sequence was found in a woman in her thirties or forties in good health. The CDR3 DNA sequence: TGTGCCAGCTCACCACCCTACATGGGAGGCTACACCTTC. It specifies CASSPPYMGGYTF. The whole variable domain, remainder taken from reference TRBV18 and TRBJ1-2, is NAGVMQNPRHLVRRRGQEARLRCSPMKGHSHVYWYRQLPEEGLKFMVYLQKENIIDESGMPKERFSAEFPKEGPSILRIQQVVRGDSAAYFCASSPPYMGGYTFGSGTRLTVV.